These 30 T cell receptor beta chains originate from one sample sequenced in a study of radiation and T cells in renal cell carcinoma. Sequencing used immunoSEQ multiplex PCR; TCRdb keeps in-frame clones, though not all of them. The table records 60,000 to 95,000 clones, approximately 87% of them present only once. The time point denotes: blood 4 weeks post-SBRT, at nephrectomy. Specified treatment: 15 Gy SBRT to primary tumor, nephrectomy 4 weeks later. Sequencing was performed on blood, taken from a patient whose treatment included radiotherapy and nephrectomy. The receptors originated from a woman in her sixties with renal cell carcinoma.

The V call is TRBV5-6, the J call TRBJ1-2; TRBD1 is a possible D gene (5 bases). Per the germline V gene, CDR1 is SGHDT and CDR2 is YYEEEE. Trimming removed 5 bases from V and 2 bases from J, with 16 bases in between. The CDR3 contains 15 residues. Here the CDR3 reads CASRHDVGENYGYTF. The CDR3 DNA sequence: TGTGCCAGCAGGCACGATGTAGGGGAAAACTATGGCTACACCTTC.

This chain uses TRBV7-9 with TRBJ1-1; D call uncertain. From germline, CDR1 is SEHNR and CDR2 FQNEAQ (reference sequence). Trimming pared 1 base from V and 5 bases from J, leaving 17 bases between. This CDR3 region has 16 residues. For the CDR3, the DNA is TGTGCCAGCAGCTTAGGGGCGGGCAGCCAACCGACTGAAGCTTTCTTT. It is translated as CASSLGAGSQPTEAFF.

V and J are TRBV28 and TRBJ2-5, with TRBD1 as a possible D gene (6 bases). The J call may not be correct, given that the DNA end is closer to TRBJ2-7. Per the germline V gene, CDR1 is MDHEN and CDR2 is SYDVKM. The CDR3 spans 14 residues. CDR3 residues: CASRLQGPGYEQYF. For the CDR3, the DNA is TGTGCCAGCAGACTACAGGGTCCTGGATACGAGCAGTACTTC.

This clone has just one count. The V gene is TRBV7-9, the J gene TRBJ1-2; TRBD1 aligns across 9 bases. J was trimmed by 8 bases and V by 4 bases; bases with no gene match: 11. There are 15 residues in the CDR3. Germline-derived CDR1 and CDR2 are SEHNR and FQNEAQ (reference sequence). The CDR3, as DNA: TGTGCCAGCAGCTCCCGGACAGGGGAAGTCAGCGGCTACACCTTC. It specifies CASSSRTGEVSGYTF.

The chain has TRBV19 and TRBJ2-2; D is uncertain. Between the trimmed V and J ends, which lost 8 bases and 5 bases, there was a span of 12 bases. The germline V gene has CDR1 LNHDA and CDR2 SQIVND (reference sequence). The CDR3 has 13 amino acids. In nucleotides, the CDR3 is TGTGCCAGTGGAAGTGGGAAAACCGGGGAGCTGTTTTTT. Translating gives CASGSGKTGELFF. The variable domain in full, with the rest retrieved from reference TRBV19 and TRBJ2-2, is DGGITQSPKYLFRKEGQNVTLSCEQNLNHDAMYWYRQDPGQGLRLIYYSQIVNDFQKGDIAEGYSVSREKKESFPLTVTSAQKNPTAFYLCASGSGKTGELFFGEGSRLTVL.

The chain links TRBV5-1 to TRBJ1-1, with D perhaps TRBD1 (5 bases). Trimming stripped 0 bases from V and 0 bases from J, with 9 bases between. There are 15 residues in the CDR3. CDR1 and CDR2 (germline): SGHRS, YFSETQ. CDR3 DNA: TGCGCCAGCAGCTTGGTGTCAGGGATGAACACTGAAGCTTTCTTT. Translating it yields CASSLVSGMNTEAFF.

V gene TRBV5-4 combines with J gene TRBJ2-1; D perhaps matches TRBD2 (5 bases). This CDR3 contains 15 residues. CDR1 is SGHNT and CDR2 is YYREEE in the germline V gene (reference sequence). Between the trimmed V and J ends, which lost 1 base and 2 bases, there was a span of 10 bases. The DNA of the CDR3 is TGTGCCAGCAGCTTGTTGGACTCCCCCTACAATGAGCAGTTCTTC. Protein product: CASSLLDSPYNEQFF.

The chain couples TRBV18 to TRBJ1-5; TRBD1 might be the D (6 bases). The V end was cut by 5 bases, the J end by 11 bases, with 22 bases between. This CDR3 comprises 15 residues. The germline gives CDR1 KGHSH, CDR2 LQKENI. The CDR3 reads CASSATGEVIMAQHF. The CDR3 DNA sequence: TGTGCCAGCTCAGCGACAGGAGAGGTGATCATGGCCCAGCATTTT.

This chain joins TRBV23-1 and TRBJ1-4, with 7 bases that match TRBD1. TRBV23-1 is labeled an ORF, and its function is uncertain. The CDR3 contains 14 residues. The ends lost 7 bases at V and 5 bases at J; junction bases unmatched: 7. The CDR3 sequence: CASTKAGGNEKLFF. Here the CDR3 DNA reads TGCGCCAGCACTAAGGCAGGGGGAAATGAAAAACTGTTTTTT.

V and J are TRBV6-6 and TRBJ2-2, with D unresolved. The V end was cut by 1 base, the J end by 4 bases, with 13 bases between. The CDR3 totals 16 residues. In germline, CDR1 is MNHNY, CDR2 SVGAGI (reference sequence). Here the CDR3 DNA reads TGTGCCAGCAGTTACTACCTCGGTCTTGGCACCGGGGAGCTGTTTTTT. Protein sequence: CASSYYLGLGTGELFF.

The chain recombines TRBV11-2 with TRBJ2-3; D might be TRBD1 (6 bases). V lost 5 bases and J 1 base, leaving 10 bases between the germline ends. Germline-derived CDR1 and CDR2 are SGHAT and FQNNGV. CDR3 length equals 14 residues. The CDR3 nucleotides read TGTGCCAGCAGCACCCGACAGGGCACAGATACGCAGTATTTT. Protein sequence: CASSTRQGTDTQYF.

The chain joins TRBV29-1 to TRBJ2-7; D may be TRBD1 (6 bases). Trimming removed 7 bases at V and 6 bases at J, with 13 bases between. Germline-derived CDR1 and CDR2 are SQVTM and ANQGSEA. The CDR3 consists of 11 residues. The CDR3: CSGGPVGEQYF. The CDR3 coding sequence is TGCAGCGGGGGGCCGGTCGGCGAGCAGTACTTC.

J is TRBJ2-2 and V is TRBV19; TRBD2 matches at 11 bases. In germline, CDR1 is LNHDA, CDR2 SQIVND (reference sequence). The V gene end was trimmed by 7 bases and the J gene end by 5 bases; junction bases not matched to a gene: 3. The CDR3 contains 14 residues. The CDR3 DNA sequence: TGTGCCAGTACTACTAGCGGGAGTACCGGGGAGCTGTTTTTT. Translating it yields CASTTSGSTGELFF.

V and J are TRBV11-3 and TRBJ2-2; 9 bases agree with TRBD1. The CDR3 runs 17 residues. Germline values: CDR1 SGHNT, CDR2 YENEEA. With 4 bases clipped from V and 4 bases from J, the junction kept 10 bases outside the gene matches. The CDR3 region is CASSSTVGTGSTGELFF. CDR3 bases: TGTGCCAGCAGCTCCACTGTGGGGACAGGGAGCACCGGGGAGCTGTTTTTT. The whole variable domain, remainder taken from reference TRBV11-3 and TRBJ2-2, is EAGVVQSPRYKIIEKKQPVAFWCNPISGHNTLYWYLQNLGQGPELLIRYENEEAVDDSQLPKDRFSAERLKGVDSTLKIQPAELGDSAVYLCASSSTVGTGSTGELFFGEGSRLTVL.

This chain's CDR3 is CASSQGGTGDTEAFF. The CDR3 DNA reads as TGTGCCAGCAGCCAAGGTGGGACAGGGGACACTGAAGCTTTCTTT. The chain links TRBV4-2 to TRBJ1-1, with TRBD1 identical over 10 bases. The V segment lost 1 base and the J segment 3 bases; nucleotides outside the gene matches: 2. This CDR3 has 15 residues. Germline-derived CDR1 and CDR2 are LGHNA and YNFKEQ.

V usage is TRBV5-1 and J usage is TRBJ1-2, with 9 bases fitting TRBD1. The CDR3 sequence is 15 residues long. Per the germline V gene, CDR1 is SGHRS and CDR2 is YFSETQ. V was clipped by 5 bases and J by 5 bases; unmatched bases: 10. CDR3: CASREYYGTGYGYTF. The CDR3 DNA reads as TGCGCCAGCAGAGAGTACTATGGGACAGGGTATGGCTACACCTTC.

This clone was seen only a few times. This chain links TRBV28 with TRBJ1-2, with a weak D call TRBD1 (6 bases). V dropped 5 bases and J dropped 3 bases, with 19 bases sitting between them. The CDR3 contains 16 residues. Germline lookup yields CDR1 MDHEN and CDR2 SYDVKM. The CDR3 sequence is CASSRLGGGQYYGYTF. In DNA form, the CDR3 reads TGTGCCAGCAGTCGGCTGGGTGGGGGCCAGTACTATGGCTACACCTTC.

The chain carries TRBV29-1 and TRBJ2-7, with 7 bases identical to TRBD1. Germline V gene data show CDR1 as SQVTM and CDR2 as ANQGSEA. CDR3 length: 14 amino acids. V lost 1 base and J lost 4; bases outside the gene matches: 7. The CDR3 coding sequence is TGCAGCGTTGAAGTTAGGGACAGTCCTTACGAGCAGTACTTC. Protein sequence: CSVEVRDSPYEQYF.

CDR3 region: CASISDPGTSNEQYF. For the CDR3, the DNA is TGCGCCAGCATTAGTGACCCCGGGACATCAAACGAGCAGTACTTC. The chain employs TRBV10-2 and TRBJ2-7; D perhaps matches TRBD1 (6 bases). The CDR3 is 15 residues long. V shed 7 bases and J shed 5 bases, with 21 bases lying between them. The germline CDR1 and CDR2 sequences are WSHSY and SAAADI.

The J gene is TRBJ2-5, the V gene TRBV5-1, with D unclear. The CDR3 sequence is 12 residues long. The germline gives CDR1 SGHRS, CDR2 YFSETQ. The V end lost 0 bases, the J end lost 5 bases, and 5 bases lay between the germline ends. CDR3 residues: CASSLDGETQYF. CDR3 DNA: TGCGCCAGCAGCTTGGACGGGGAGACCCAGTACTTC.

This chain uses TRBV11-3 with TRBJ2-3, with D perhaps assigned TRBD1 or TRBD2 (6 bases each). Trimming took 5 bases from V and 2 from J, leaving 14 bases between them. Germline values: CDR1 SGHNT, CDR2 YENEEA. The CDR3 length is 15 residues. In DNA form, the CDR3 reads TGTGCCAGCAGCCTAGGGGGGCAGGTCACAGATACGCAGTATTTT. Protein: CASSLGGQVTDTQYF.

The chain combines TRBV6-5 with TRBJ2-5; TRBD1 aligns across 7 bases. The germline gives CDR1 MNHEY, CDR2 SVGAGI. CDR3 length: 14 residues. The V gene end was trimmed by 7 bases and the J gene end by 2 bases; junction bases not matched to a gene: 7. Here the CDR3 DNA reads TGTGCCAGCACCCCAAGACAGGGACAAGAGACCCAGTACTTC. Protein product: CASTPRQGQETQYF.

This clone was seen more than once but under ten times. The V gene is TRBV28, the J gene TRBJ2-1; 7 positions agree with TRBD1. V was clipped by 5 bases and J by 3 bases; unmatched bases: 7. Germline V CDR1 and CDR2: MDHEN, SYDVKM. The CDR3 spans 15 residues. The CDR3 region is CASSPTGIIYNEQFF. The CDR3 DNA sequence: TGTGCCAGCAGTCCGACAGGGATCATCTACAATGAGCAGTTCTTC.

This clone has a handful of counts. The rearrangement joins TRBV9 to TRBJ2-2; 9 nucleotides agree with TRBD1. Trimming cost V 6 bases and J 2 bases; bases outside gene matches: 14. This CDR3 is 18 amino acids long. CDR1 is SGDLS, CDR2 YYNGEE, per germline. The CDR3 region has the DNA TGTGCCAGCACCGAATTTGGGGGGACAGGGAGTAACACCGGGGAGCTGTTTTTT. This gives the protein CASTEFGGTGSNTGELFF.

The J gene is TRBJ1-2, the V gene TRBV25-1; no reliable D call. CDR1 is MGHDK and CDR2 is SYGVNS in the germline V gene. The CDR3 runs to 11 residues. Trimming removed 6 bases at V and 7 bases at J, with 9 bases between. CDR3 DNA sequence: TGTGCCAGCAGGTCTCTAGGTGGCTACACCTTC. This translates into CASRSLGGYTF.

V usage is TRBV18 and J usage is TRBJ1-2, with D maybe TRBD1 (6 bases). The CDR3 runs 15 residues. V was cut by 2 bases and J by 5 bases, with 15 bases left in between. Germline V gene lookup returns CDR1 KGHSH and CDR2 LQKENI. CDR3 residues: CASSPTNVQGYGYTF. CDR3 in DNA: TGTGCCAGCTCACCAACGAACGTACAGGGTTATGGCTACACCTTC.

This rearrangement joins TRBV5-1 to TRBJ1-2; D remains ambiguous. V was clipped by 0 bases and J by 2 bases, with 14 bases between them. CDR3 length: 16 residues. Looked up from germline, CDR1 is SGHRS and CDR2 is YFSETQ. CDR3 sequence reads: CASSLGTGGGNYGYTF. The CDR3 DNA is TGCGCCAGCAGCTTGGGCACCGGAGGCGGGAACTATGGCTACACCTTC.

V gene TRBV28 combines with J gene TRBJ1-1, with 12 bases lining up with TRBD1. Germline CDR1 and CDR2: MDHEN and SYDVKM. J lost 1 base, V lost 6 bases, and 9 bases had no gene match. The CDR3 is 17 amino acids. CDR3 nucleotides: TGTGCCAGCAGCACTGGGGGACAGGGGGCGCCGAACACTGAAGCTTTCTTT. It translates to CASSTGGQGAPNTEAFF.

The chain carries TRBV18 and TRBJ1-2, with D perhaps TRBD1 (6 bases). The V gene's germline CDR1 is KGHSH and CDR2 LQKENI. The CDR3 has 15 residues. V lost 2 bases and J 0 bases, leaving 10 bases between the germline ends. Here the CDR3 reads CASSPEGQPNYGYTF. The CDR3 nucleotides are TGTGCCAGCTCACCAGAAGGACAGCCTAACTATGGCTACACCTTC. Together with reference TRBV18 and TRBJ1-2, the CDR3 gives the full variable domain: NAGVMQNPRHLVRRRGQEARLRCSPMKGHSHVYWYRQLPEEGLKFMVYLQKENIIDESGMPKERFSAEFPKEGPSILRIQQVVRGDSAAYFCASSPEGQPNYGYTFGSGTRLTVV.

The rearrangement links TRBV7-6 to TRBJ2-2; D may be TRBD1 (5 bases). This CDR3 region has 13 residues. Trimming took off 8 bases at V and 0 bases at J, with 7 bases between the two ends. The germline CDR1 and CDR2 sequences are SGHVS and FNYEAQ. The CDR3 DNA follows: TGTGCCAGCGGGGCAACGAACACCGGGGAGCTGTTTTTT. This translates into CASGATNTGELFF.